This T cell receptor (beta chain) appears in the sequencing data of a study of OX40 agonist ivuxolimab in advanced cancers. Across the study: Partial responses were achieved by three patients: one hepatocellular carcinoma, two cutaneous melanoma.

Study-level points and caveats: Mean expanded clone counts were higher in CD8+ than CD4+ T cells. Circulating CD4+ and CD8+ T cells showed clonal expansion by week 6 at 0.1 to 3.0 mg/kg.

Some clones are missing from TCRdb's copy, which holds only in-frame ones; the method was immunoSEQ multiplex PCR. The repertoire has tens of thousands of clones, 80% of them found once; the top ten carry over 3.5%. As to this clone: What it binds is not known.

CDR1 and CDR2 from the germline V gene are MDHEN and SYDVKM. V was clipped by 6 bases and J by 4 bases, with 6 bases between them. This CDR3 is 12 amino acids long. Collection of blood occurred at baseline, at cycle 4 day 1, and at cycle 7 day 1. The sequencing here drew on CD4+ or CD8+ T cells sorted from blood, taken in a trial of the OX40 agonist ivuxolimab. The origin of this receptor is an adult with an advanced solid tumor such as melanoma, head and neck, liver or kidney cancer. This rearrangement joins TRBV28 to TRBJ2-2; no definite D call. CDR3 nucleotides: TGTGCCAGCAGGCAAACCACCGGGGAGCTGTTTTTT. Protein sequence: CASRQTTGELFF.